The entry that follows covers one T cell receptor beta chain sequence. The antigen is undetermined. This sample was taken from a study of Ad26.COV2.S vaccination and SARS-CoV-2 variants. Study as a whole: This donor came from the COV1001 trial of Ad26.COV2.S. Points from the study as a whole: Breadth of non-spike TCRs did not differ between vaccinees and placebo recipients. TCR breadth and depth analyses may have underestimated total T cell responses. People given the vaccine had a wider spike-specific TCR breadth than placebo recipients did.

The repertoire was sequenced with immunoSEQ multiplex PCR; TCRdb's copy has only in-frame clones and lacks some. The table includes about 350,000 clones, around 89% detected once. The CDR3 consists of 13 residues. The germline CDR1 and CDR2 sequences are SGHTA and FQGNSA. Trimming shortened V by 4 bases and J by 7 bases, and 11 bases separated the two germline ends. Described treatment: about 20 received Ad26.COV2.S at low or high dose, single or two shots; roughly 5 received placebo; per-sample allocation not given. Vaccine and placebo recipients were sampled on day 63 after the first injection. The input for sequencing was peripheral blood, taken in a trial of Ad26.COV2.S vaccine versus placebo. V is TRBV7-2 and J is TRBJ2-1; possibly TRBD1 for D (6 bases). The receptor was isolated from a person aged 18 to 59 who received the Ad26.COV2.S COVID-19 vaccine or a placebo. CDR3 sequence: CASSSLGANEQFF. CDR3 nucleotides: TGTGCCAGCAGCTCACTGGGGGCAAATGAGCAGTTCTTC.